This T cell receptor beta chain was observed in a study of T-cell reconstitution after alpha-beta-depleted transplantation in children. For TCRbeta, the library was prepared with unique molecular identifiers. TCRdb reprocessed the PCR reads via MiXCR and lists one record per CDR3 protein. There are 140,000 to 150,000 distinct CDR3 sequences in the sample; about 8.8% occur only once, and roughly 20% lies in the top ten. In regard to this clonotype: Its matching antigen is unknown.

Trimming left V 1 base short and J 3 bases short, with 28 bases between. This CDR3 comprises 19 residues. Looked up from germline, CDR1 is GTSNPN and CDR2 is SVGIG (reference sequence). Study-wide points: At one year after transplant, newly produced T cells mostly accounted for T-cell counts and diversity. Expanded clones from the graft, numbering several hundred, reportedly supplied alpha-beta T cells about two months after transplant. The high TCRbeta diversity at day 60 in some patients came from surviving recipient T cells and thymic progenitors.

Sequenced material: PBMCs, mostly from graft donor cells, taken 180 days after TCRalphabeta/CD19-depleted stem cell transplant. This clonotype originated in a female patient younger than 10 who had a stem cell transplant for congenital amegakaryocytic thrombocytopenia, so the T cells may come from the graft donor. The J gene is TRBJ2-7, the V gene TRBV30; D is perhaps TRBD1 (6 bases). CDR3 DNA: TGTGCCTGGAGTGGAATTCGTAACACAGGGACCTTTTTGGGCTACGAGCAGTACTTC. It encodes CAWSGIRNTGTFLGYEQYF.